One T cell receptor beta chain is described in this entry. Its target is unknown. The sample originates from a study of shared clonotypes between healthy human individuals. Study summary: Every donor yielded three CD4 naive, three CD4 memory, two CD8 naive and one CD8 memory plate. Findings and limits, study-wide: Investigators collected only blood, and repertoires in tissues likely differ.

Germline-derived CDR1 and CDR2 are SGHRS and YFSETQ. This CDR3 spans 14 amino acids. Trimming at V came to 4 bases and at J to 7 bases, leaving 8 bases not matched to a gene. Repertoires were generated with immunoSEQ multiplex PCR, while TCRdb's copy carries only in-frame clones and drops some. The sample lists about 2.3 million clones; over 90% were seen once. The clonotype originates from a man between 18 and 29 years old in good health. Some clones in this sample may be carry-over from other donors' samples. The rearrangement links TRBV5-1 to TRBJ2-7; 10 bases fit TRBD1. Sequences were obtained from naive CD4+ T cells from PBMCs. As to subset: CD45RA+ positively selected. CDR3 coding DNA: TGCGCCAGCAGCAACCGGGACAGGGGAGGGGAGCAGTACTTC. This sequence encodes CASSNRDRGGEQYF. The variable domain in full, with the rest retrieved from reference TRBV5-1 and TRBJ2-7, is KAGVTQTPRYLIKTRGQQVTLSCSPISGHRSVSWYQQTPGQGLQFLFEYFSETQRNKGNFPGRFSGRQFSNSRSEMNVSTLELGDSALYLCASSNRDRGGEQYFGPGTRLTVT.